A selection of T cell receptor beta chains follows, all from one sample in a study of blood T cell repertoires in COVID-19. Assay used: immunoSEQ multiplex PCR; TCRdb lists only in-frame clones, some missing. Of approximately 140,000 clones listed, over 65% were seen once; the top ten hold 15% to 20%. Sequencing was carried out using peripheral blood. Receptors originate from a man aged 45-65 years with acute or convalescent COVID-19. Each CDR3 is given with its conserved first and last residue. The order of the fields is J gene, V gene, CDR3 protein.

TRBJ2-1,TRBV28,CASSFSGGGLLQFF
TRBJ1-6,TRBV30,CAWSVRVGTGDNSPLHF
TRBJ1-2,TRBV19,CATNPSQGQYGYTF
TRBJ1-6,TRBV2,CASSRDRYNSPLHF
TRBJ2-3,TRBV10-1,CASSGQGLDTDTQYF
TRBJ2-3,TRBV6-6,CASRLRGDTQYF
TRBJ2-7,TRBV3-1/TRBV3-2,CASSPEAGPYEQYF
TRBJ1-3,TRBV11-2,CASTVARGALGNTIYF
TRBJ2-5,TRBV7-9,CASSPEGWGAQYF
TRBJ2-1,TRBV6-1,CASSDRTSAGIGEQFF
TRBJ2-1,TRBV27,CASSLTRTGGRNEQFF
TRBJ2-7,TRBV5-1,CASSLRSTGTSSYEQYF
TRBJ2-1,TRBV20-1,CSAGGGTGVNEQFF
TRBJ2-1,TRBV19,CASTFYNEQFF
TRBJ1-1,TRBV12-3/TRBV12-4,CASSRAGTGEAFF
TRBJ1-2,TRBV28,CASSPPDGQGAGGYTF
TRBJ1-6,TRBV6-5,CASRIGQGFNSPLHF
TRBJ2-2,TRBV3-1/TRBV3-2,CASSQARGANTGELFF
TRBJ1-6,TRBV5-5,CASSLAGNNSPLHF
TRBJ1-3,TRBV5-1,CASSLGGLGNTIYF
TRBJ1-2,TRBV12-3/TRBV12-4,CASSFLQSYGYTF
TRBJ2-2,TRBV7-8,CASSLAGAGELFF
TRBJ1-4,TRBV4-2,CASSQDEGVWEKLFF
TRBJ1-1,TRBV3-1/TRBV3-2,CASSPDRLITEAFF
TRBJ1-6,TRBV3-1/TRBV3-2,CASSLTQSSYNSPLHF
TRBJ2-3,TRBV14,CASSGLAATDTQYF
TRBJ2-7,TRBV7-9,CASSVGLHTNEQYF
TRBJ2-3,TRBV5-1,CASSLGTSGGSSYTDTQYF
TRBJ1-6,TRBV30,CAWSNRGRSPLHF
TRBJ1-2,TRBV24-1,CATSDPGTGDYGYTF
TRBJ1-2,TRBV2,CASSDSFGYTF
TRBJ2-3,TRBV3-1/TRBV3-2,CASSRLTLGADTQYF
TRBJ2-2,TRBV7-9,CASSFYRMNTGELFF
TRBJ1-1,TRBV27,CASSLGLLSVATEAFF
TRBJ1-1,TRBV27,CASSDRQGNTEAFF
TRBJ2-3,TRBV11-2,CASSFLAFGDTQYF
TRBJ2-7,TRBV14,CASSQGRTFYEQYF
TRBJ1-1,TRBV5-1,CASSDAGTVNTEAFF
TRBJ2-3,TRBV2,CASRLLAGVVSTDTQYF
TRBJ2-1,TRBV5-1,CASSLGGAGGLNEQFF
TRBJ2-3,TRBV10-3,CAINTGDTDTQYF
TRBJ2-5,TRBV21-1,CASSKGGGKETQYF
TRBJ1-1,TRBV19,CASSADSIYTEAFF
TRBJ1-2,TRBV30,CAWSGTLIGYTF
TRBJ1-3,TRBV18,CASSQDREPGNTIYF
TRBJ1-4,TRBV5-4,CASSLGTDEKLFF
TRBJ1-6,TRBV12-3/TRBV12-4,CASSQGANSPLHF
TRBJ2-5,TRBV5-1,CASSEVVGGKETQYF
TRBJ1-3,TRBV2,CASSESLDSGNTIYF
TRBJ2-2,TRBV6-5,CATHKAGPNTGELFF